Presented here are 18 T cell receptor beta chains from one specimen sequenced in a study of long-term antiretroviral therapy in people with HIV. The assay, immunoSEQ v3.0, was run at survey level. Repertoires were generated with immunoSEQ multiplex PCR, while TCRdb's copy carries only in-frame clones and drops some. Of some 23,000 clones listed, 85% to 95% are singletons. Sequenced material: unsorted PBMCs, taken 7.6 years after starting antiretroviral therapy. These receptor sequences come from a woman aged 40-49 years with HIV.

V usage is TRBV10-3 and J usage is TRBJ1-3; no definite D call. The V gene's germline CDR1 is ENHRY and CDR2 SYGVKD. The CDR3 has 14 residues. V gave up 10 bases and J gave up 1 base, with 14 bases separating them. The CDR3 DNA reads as TGTGCCACTCACTCAGGAGGGTCTGGAAACACCATATATTTT. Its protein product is CATHSGGSGNTIYF.

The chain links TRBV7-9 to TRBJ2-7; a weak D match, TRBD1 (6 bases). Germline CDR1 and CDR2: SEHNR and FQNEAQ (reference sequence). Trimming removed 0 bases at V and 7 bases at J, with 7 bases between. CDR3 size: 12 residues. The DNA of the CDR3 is TGTGCCAGCAGCTTAGCGCAGGGGGAGCAGTACTTC. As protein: CASSLAQGEQYF.

Written as DNA, the CDR3 is TGTGCCAGCAGTTACTCAGGGAGGAACACTGAAGCTTTCTTT. It specifies CASSYSGRNTEAFF. This chain joins TRBV27 and TRBJ1-1; a weak D match, TRBD1 (5 bases). Between the trimmed V and J ends, which lost 4 bases and 1 base, there was a span of 10 bases. The germline V gene encodes CDR1 MNHEY and CDR2 SMNVEV (reference sequence). The CDR3 contains 14 residues.

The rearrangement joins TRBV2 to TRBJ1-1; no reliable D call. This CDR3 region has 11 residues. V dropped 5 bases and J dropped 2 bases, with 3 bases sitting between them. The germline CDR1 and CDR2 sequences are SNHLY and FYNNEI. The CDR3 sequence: CASSLNTEAFF. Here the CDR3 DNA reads TGTGCCAGCAGTCTTAACACTGAAGCTTTCTTT.

The CDR3 DNA reads as TGTGCCAGCAGCTTAGGGGACAGATCCTACAATGAGCAGTTCTTC. Amino acids: CASSLGDRSYNEQFF. J is TRBJ2-1 and V is TRBV11-3; 7 bases are a match to TRBD1. The germline CDR1 and CDR2 sequences are SGHNT and YENEEA. There are 15 residues in the CDR3. V was pared by 1 base and J by 1 base, with 1 base of the junction left unmatched.

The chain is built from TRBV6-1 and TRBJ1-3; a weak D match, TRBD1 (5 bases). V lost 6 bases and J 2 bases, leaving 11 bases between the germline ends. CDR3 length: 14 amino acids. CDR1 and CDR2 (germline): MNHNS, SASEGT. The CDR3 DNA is TGTGCCAGCAGCTCGTTAGGGGCTGGAAACACCATATATTTT. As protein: CASSSLGAGNTIYF.

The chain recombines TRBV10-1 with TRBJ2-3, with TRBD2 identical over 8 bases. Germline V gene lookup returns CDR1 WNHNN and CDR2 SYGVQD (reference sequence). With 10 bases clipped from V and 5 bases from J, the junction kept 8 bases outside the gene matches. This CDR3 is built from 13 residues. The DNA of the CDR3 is TGCGCCACTAGCGGACTAGCTGAAGATACGCAGTATTTT. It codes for CATSGLAEDTQYF.

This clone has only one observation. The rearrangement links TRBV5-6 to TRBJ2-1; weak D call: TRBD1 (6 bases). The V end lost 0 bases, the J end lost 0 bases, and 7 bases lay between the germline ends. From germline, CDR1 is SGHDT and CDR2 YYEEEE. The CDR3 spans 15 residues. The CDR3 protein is CASSLEGGSYNEQFF. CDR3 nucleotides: TGTGCCAGCAGCTTGGAAGGGGGCTCCTACAATGAGCAGTTCTTC.

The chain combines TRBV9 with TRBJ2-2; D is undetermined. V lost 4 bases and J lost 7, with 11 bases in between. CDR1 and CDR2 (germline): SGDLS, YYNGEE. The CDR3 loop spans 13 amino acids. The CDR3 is CASSPRKGGELFF. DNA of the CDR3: TGTGCCAGCAGCCCCCGAAAGGGCGGGGAGCTGTTTTTT. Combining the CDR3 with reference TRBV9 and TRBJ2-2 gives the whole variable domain DSGVTQTPKHLITATGQRVTLRCSPRSGDLSVYWYQQSLDQGLQFLIQYYNGEERAKGNILERFSAQQFPDLHSELNLSSLELGDSALYFCASSPRKGGELFFGEGSRLTVL.

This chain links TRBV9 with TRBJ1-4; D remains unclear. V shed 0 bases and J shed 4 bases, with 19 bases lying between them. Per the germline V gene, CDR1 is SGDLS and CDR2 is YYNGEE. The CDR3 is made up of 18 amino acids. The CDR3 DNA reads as TGTGCCAGCAGCGTAGCTCCCACGACATTTCTCGGTAATGAAAAACTGTTTTTT. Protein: CASSVAPTTFLGNEKLFF.

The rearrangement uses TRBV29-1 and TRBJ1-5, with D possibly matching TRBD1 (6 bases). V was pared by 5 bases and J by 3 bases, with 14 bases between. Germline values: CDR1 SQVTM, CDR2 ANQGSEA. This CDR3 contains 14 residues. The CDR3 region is CSVRAGADNQPQHF. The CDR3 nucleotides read TGCAGCGTTAGGGCAGGGGCCGACAATCAGCCCCAGCATTTT.

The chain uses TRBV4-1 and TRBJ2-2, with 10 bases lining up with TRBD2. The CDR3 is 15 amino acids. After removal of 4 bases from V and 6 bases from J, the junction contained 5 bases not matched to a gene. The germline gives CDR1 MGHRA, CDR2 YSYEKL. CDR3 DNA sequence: TGCGCCAGCAGCCCTCAAGCGGGGGGGCCCGGGGAGCTGTTTTTT. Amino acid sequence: CASSPQAGGPGELFF.

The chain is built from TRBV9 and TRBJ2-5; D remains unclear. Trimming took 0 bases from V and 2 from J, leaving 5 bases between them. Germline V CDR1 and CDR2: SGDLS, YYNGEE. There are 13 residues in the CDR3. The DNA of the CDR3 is TGTGCCAGCAGCGTAGACCTGCAAGAGACCCAGTACTTC. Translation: CASSVDLQETQYF.

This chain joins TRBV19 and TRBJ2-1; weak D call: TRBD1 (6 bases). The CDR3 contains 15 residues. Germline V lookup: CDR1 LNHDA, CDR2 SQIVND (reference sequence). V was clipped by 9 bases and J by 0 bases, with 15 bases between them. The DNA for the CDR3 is TGTGCCAGCCGCGGACAGCATAGCTCCTACAATGAGCAGTTCTTC. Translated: CASRGQHSSYNEQFF.

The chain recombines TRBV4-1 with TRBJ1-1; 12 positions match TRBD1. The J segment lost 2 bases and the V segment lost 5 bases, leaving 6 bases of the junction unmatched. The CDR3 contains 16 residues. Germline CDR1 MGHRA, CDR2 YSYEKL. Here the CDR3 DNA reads TGCGCCAGCAGCTTGGGACAGGGGGCACTTAACACTGAAGCTTTCTTT. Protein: CASSLGQGALNTEAFF.

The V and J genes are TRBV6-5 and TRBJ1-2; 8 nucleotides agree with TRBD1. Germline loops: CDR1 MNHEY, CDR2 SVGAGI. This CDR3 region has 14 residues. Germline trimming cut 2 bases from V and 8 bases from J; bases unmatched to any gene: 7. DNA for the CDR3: TGTGCCAGCAGTTACGGGGCAGGGGGCAAAGGCTACACCTTC. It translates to CASSYGAGGKGYTF.

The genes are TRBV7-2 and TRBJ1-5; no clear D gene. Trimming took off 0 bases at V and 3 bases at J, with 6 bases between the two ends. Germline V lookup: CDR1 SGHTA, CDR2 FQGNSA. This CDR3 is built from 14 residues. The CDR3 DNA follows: TGTGCCAGCAGCTTAGCCAGCCTCAATCAGCCCCAGCATTTT. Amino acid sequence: CASSLASLNQPQHF.

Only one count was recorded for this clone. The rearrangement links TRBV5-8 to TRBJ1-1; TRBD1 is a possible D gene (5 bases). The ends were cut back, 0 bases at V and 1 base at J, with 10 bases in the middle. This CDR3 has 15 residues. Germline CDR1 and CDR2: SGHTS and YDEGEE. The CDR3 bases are TGTGCCAGCAGCTTGGCCGCAGGGTGGAACACTGAAGCTTTCTTT. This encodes CASSLAAGWNTEAFF.